This T cell receptor (beta chain) emerged from a study of CD8 T cells in ankylosing spondylitis. This clonotype came up many times. Its cognate antigen is unknown. Whole-study findings and limits: A motif of under 10 highly homologous TCR beta variants was seen as apparently characteristic of ankylosing spondylitis blood.

The length of the CDR3 is 13 residues. Germline V lookup: CDR1 DFQATT, CDR2 SNEGSKA (reference sequence). The V and J ends lost 5 bases and 7 bases respectively, with 15 bases between them. TCRdb reprocessed the 5' RACE reads with MiXCR, giving one entry per CDR3 protein. The sample lists about 500,000 distinct CDR3 sequences, over 4% occurring once. This TCR was recovered from a male donor with ankylosing spondylitis. The chain uses TRBV20-1 and TRBJ1-5, with a weak D call TRBD1 (5 bases). The sample taken for sequencing was blood, either unsorted or a sorted T cell fraction (not recorded which). Here the CDR3 reads CSAQGVGEQPQHF. The CDR3 DNA reads TGCAGTGCTCAAGGGGTTGGGGAACAGCCCCAGCATTTT.